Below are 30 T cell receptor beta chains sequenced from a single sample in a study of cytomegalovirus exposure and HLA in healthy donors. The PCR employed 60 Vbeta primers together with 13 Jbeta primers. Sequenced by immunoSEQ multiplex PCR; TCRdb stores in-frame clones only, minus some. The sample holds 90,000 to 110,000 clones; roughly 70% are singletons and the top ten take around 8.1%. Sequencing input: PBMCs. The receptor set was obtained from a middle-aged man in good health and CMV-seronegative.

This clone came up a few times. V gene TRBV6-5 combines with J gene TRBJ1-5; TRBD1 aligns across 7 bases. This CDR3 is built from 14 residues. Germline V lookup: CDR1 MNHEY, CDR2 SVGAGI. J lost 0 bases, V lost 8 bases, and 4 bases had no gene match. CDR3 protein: CASATGYSNQPQHF. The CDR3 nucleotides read TGTGCCAGCGCGACAGGGTATAGCAATCAGCCCCAGCATTTT.

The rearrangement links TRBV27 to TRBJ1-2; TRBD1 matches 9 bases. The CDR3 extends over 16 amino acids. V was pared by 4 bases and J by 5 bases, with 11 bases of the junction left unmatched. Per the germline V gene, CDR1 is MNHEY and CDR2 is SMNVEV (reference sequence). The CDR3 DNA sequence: TGTGCCAGCAGTTCGGGGGGACAGGGCCTTTATTATGGCTACACCTTC. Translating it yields CASSSGGQGLYYGYTF.

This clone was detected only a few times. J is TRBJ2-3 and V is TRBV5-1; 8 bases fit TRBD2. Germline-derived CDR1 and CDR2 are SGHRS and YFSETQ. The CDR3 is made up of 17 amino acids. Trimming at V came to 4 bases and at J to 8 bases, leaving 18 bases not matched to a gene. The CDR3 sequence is CASSPPGLVGLQGTQYF. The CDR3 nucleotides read TGCGCCAGCAGCCCTCCGGGACTAGTGGGCCTTCAGGGTACGCAGTATTTT.

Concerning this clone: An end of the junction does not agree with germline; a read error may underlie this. This chain's CDR3 is CASSMGTGDYEQYF. The DNA for the CDR3 is TGTGCTAGCAGCATGGGGACAGGGGACTACGAGCAGTACTTC. The chain combines TRBV7-7 with TRBJ2-7; 10 bases agree with TRBD1. CDR1 is SSHAT, CDR2 FNYEAQ, per germline (reference sequence). This CDR3 contains 14 residues.

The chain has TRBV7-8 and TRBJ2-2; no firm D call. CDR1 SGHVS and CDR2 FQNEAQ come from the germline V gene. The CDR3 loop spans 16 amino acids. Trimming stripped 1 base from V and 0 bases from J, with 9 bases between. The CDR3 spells CASSLVGPPNTGELFF. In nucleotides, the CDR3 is TGTGCCAGCAGCTTAGTCGGTCCCCCGAACACCGGGGAGCTGTTTTTT.

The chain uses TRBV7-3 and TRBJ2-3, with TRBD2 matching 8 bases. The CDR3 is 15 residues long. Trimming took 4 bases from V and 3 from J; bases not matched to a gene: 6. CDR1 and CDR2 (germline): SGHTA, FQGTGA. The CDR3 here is CASSSGLAPTDTQYF. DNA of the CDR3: TGTGCCAGCAGCTCAGGACTAGCTCCGACAGATACGCAGTATTTT.

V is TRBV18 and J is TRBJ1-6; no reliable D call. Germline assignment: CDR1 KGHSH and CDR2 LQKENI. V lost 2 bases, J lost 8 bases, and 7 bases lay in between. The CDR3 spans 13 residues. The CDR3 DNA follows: TGTGCCAGCTCACCATCTACGGATTCACCCCTCCACTTT. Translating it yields CASSPSTDSPLHF.

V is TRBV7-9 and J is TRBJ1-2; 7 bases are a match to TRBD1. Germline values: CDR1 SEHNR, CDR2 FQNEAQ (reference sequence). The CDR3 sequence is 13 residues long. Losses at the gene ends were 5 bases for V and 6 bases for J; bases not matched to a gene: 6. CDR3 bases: TGTGCCAGCAGCCATGGACAGGCTGATGGCTACACCTTC. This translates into CASSHGQADGYTF.

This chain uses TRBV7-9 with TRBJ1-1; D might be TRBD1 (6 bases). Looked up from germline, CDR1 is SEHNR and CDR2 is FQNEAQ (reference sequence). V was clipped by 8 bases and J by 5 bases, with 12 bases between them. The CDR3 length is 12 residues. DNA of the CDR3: TGTGCCAGCGCCCAAGGGGGAACTGAAGCTTTCTTT. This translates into CASAQGGTEAFF.

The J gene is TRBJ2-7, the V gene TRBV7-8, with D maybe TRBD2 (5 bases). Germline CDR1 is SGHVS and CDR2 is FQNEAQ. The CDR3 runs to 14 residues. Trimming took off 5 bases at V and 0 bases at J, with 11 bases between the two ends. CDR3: CASSQARGSYEQYF. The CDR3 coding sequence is TGTGCCAGCAGCCAAGCCCGGGGCTCCTACGAGCAGTACTTC.

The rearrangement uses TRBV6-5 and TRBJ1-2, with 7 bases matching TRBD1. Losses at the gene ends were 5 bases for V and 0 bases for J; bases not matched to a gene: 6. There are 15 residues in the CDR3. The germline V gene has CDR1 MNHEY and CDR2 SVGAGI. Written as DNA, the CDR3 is TGTGCCAGCAGTCTTATGGACAGGTCTAACTATGGCTACACCTTC. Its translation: CASSLMDRSNYGYTF.

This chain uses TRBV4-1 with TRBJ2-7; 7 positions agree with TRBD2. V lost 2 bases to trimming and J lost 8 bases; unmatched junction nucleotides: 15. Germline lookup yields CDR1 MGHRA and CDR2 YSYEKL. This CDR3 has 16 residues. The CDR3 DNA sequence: TGCGCCAGCAGCCAAAACCCCGGTGGGGGGGGAGGTAAGCAGTACTTC. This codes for CASSQNPGGGGGKQYF.

The CDR3 DNA follows: TGTGCCACCAGCACGGACAGGGCTCAGCGCGGGGTATTGATGGGTGGCTACACCTTC. It yields the protein CATSTDRAQRGVLMGGYTF. V usage is TRBV15 and J usage is TRBJ1-2, with 8 bases that match TRBD1. This CDR3 has 19 amino acids. Looked up from germline, CDR1 is LNHNV and CDR2 is YYDKDF (reference sequence). With V trimmed by 4 bases and J by 7 bases, 23 bases remained unmatched.

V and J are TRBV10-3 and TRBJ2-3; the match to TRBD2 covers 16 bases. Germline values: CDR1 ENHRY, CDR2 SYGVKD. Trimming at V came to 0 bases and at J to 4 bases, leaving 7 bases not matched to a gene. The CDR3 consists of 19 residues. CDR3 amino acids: CAISESGTSGGAPPDTQYF. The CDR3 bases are TGTGCCATCAGTGAGTCGGGGACTAGCGGGGGGGCCCCCCCAGATACGCAGTATTTT.

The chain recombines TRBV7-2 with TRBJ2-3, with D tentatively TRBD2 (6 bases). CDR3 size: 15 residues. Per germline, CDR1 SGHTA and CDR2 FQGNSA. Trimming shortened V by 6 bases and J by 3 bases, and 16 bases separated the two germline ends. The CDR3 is CASRETGVPTDTQYF. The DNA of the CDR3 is TGTGCCAGCAGGGAGACGGGGGTACCTACAGATACGCAGTATTTT. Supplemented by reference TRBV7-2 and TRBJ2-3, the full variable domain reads GAGVSQSPSNKVTEKGKDVELRCDPISGHTALYWYRQSLGQGLEFLIYFQGNSAPDKSGLPSDRFSAERTGGSVSTLTIQRTQQEDSAVYLCASRETGVPTDTQYFGPGTRLTVL.

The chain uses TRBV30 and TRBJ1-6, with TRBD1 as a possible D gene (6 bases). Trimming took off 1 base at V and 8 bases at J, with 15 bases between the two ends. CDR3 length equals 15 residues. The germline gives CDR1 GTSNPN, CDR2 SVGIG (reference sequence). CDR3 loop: CAWSARGRGDSPLHF. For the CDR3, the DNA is TGTGCCTGGAGTGCCCGGGGCAGGGGAGATTCACCCCTCCACTTT.

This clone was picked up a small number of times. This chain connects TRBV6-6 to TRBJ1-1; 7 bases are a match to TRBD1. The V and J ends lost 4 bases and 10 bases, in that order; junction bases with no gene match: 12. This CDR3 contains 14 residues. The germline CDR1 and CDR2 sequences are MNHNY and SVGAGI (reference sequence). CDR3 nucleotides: TGTGCCAGCAGTTTAGAAAGGACAGGTTGGTTAGCTTTCTTT. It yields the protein CASSLERTGWLAFF.

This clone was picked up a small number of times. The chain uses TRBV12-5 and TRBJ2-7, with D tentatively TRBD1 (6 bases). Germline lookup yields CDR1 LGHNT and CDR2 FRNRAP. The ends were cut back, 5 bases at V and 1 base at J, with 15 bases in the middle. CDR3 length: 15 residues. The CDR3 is CASGPTGHASYEQYF. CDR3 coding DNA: TGTGCTAGTGGTCCAACGGGACACGCATCCTACGAGCAGTACTTC.

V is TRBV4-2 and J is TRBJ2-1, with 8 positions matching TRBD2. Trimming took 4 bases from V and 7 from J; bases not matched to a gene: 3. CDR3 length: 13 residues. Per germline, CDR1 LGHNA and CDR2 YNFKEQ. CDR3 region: CASSLGTSNEQFF. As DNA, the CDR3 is TGTGCCAGCAGCCTCGGGACTAGTAATGAGCAGTTCTTC.

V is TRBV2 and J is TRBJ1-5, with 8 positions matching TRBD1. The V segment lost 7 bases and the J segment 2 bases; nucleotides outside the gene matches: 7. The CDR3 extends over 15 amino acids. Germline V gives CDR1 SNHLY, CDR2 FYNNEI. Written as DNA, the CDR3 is TGTGCCAGCACTAAGACAGGGGTGGGCAATCAGCCCCAGCATTTT. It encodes CASTKTGVGNQPQHF.

CDR3 DNA sequence: TGTGCCAGCAGCCAAGAAGTTTTCTTTCGGGGCACAGATACGCAGTATTTT. Amino acid sequence: CASSQEVFFRGTDTQYF. The V call is TRBV14, the J call TRBJ2-3; D is undetermined. The CDR3 extends over 17 amino acids. Deletions cut 0 bases from V and 1 base from J, with 14 bases between. CDR1 SGHDN and CDR2 FVKESK come from the germline V gene.

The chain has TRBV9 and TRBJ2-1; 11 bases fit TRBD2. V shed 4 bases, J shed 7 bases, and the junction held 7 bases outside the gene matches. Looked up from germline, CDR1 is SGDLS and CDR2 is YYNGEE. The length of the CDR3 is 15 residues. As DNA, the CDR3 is TGTGCCAGCAGCCTCGGGACTAGCGGCCGAAATGAGCAGTTCTTC. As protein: CASSLGTSGRNEQFF.

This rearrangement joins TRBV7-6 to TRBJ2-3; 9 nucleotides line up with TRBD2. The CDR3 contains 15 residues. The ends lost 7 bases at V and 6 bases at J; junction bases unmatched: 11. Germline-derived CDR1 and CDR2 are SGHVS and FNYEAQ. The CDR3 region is CASTLSGGRGDTQYF. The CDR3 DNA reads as TGTGCCAGCACCCTTAGCGGGGGCCGAGGGGATACGCAGTATTTT.

The CDR3 DNA is TGTGCCAGCTGCTCTTTTAGCGGGGGGGCCGGTGAGCAGTTCTTC. Its protein product is CASCSFSGGAGEQFF. V and J are TRBV5-6 and TRBJ2-1, with 11 bases aligning to TRBD2. The trim removed 7 bases at V and 9 bases at J, leaving 12 bases unmatched. Looked up from germline, CDR1 is SGHDT and CDR2 is YYEEEE. The CDR3 is made up of 15 amino acids.

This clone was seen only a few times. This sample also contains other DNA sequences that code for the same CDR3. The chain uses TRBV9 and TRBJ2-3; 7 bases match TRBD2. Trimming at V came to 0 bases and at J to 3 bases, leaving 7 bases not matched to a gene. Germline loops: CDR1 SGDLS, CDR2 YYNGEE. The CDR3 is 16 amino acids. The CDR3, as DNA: TGTGCCAGCAGCGTAGGGGGGGGTAGCGGGACAGATACGCAGTATTTT. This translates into CASSVGGGSGTDTQYF.

CDR3 coding DNA: TGTGCCAGCAGCTTAATGGTAGCGGGGGGATACAATGAGCAGTTCTTC. It encodes CASSLMVAGGYNEQFF. This sequence joins TRBV7-3 and TRBJ2-1, with TRBD2 matching over 10 bases. Trimming at V came to 1 base and at J to 4 bases, leaving 4 bases not matched to a gene. This CDR3 is 16 amino acids long. Germline CDR1 SGHTA, CDR2 FQGTGA.

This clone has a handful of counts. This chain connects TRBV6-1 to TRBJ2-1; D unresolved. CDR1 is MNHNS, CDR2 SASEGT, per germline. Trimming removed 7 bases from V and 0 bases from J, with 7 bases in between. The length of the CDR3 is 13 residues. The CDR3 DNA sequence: TGTGCCAGCAACACAGCCTCCTACAATGAGCAGTTCTTC. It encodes CASNTASYNEQFF.

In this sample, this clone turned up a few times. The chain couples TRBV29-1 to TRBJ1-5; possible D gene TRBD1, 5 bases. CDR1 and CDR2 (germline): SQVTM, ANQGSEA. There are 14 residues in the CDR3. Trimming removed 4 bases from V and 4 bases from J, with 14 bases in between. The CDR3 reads CSVATDSPNQPQHF. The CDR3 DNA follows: TGCAGCGTTGCCACCGACAGCCCGAATCAGCCCCAGCATTTT.

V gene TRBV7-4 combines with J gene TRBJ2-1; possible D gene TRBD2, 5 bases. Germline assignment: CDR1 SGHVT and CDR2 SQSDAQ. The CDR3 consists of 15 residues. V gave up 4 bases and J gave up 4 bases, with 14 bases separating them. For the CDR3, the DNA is TGTGCCAGCAGCTCGTCAGTCGGGGATTACAATGAGCAGTTCTTC. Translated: CASSSSVGDYNEQFF.

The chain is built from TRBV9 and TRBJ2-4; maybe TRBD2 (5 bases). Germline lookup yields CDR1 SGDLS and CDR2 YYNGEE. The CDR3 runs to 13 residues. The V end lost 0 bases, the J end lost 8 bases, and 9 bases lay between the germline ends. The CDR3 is CASSVGTEDIQYF. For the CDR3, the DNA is TGTGCCAGCAGCGTAGGCACGGAGGACATTCAGTACTTC.